The 26 T cell receptor beta chains given below trace back to one sample, sequenced in a study of Tregs in tolerant kidney transplant recipients. Assay used: immunoSEQ multiplex PCR; TCRdb lists only in-frame clones, some missing. In the table there are tens of thousands of clones, about 84% of which are singletons. Mixed chimerism was transient after nonmyeloablative marrow transplants from related graft donors. The sequences come from CD8+ T cells from blood (PBMCs), collected 6 months after the transplant. Every receptor here comes from a human patient who received a combined kidney and bone marrow transplant. Some T cells may have come from the graft donor.

The count of this clone is one. The chain carries TRBV27 and TRBJ2-3; no firm D call. Germline V gene sequence: CDR1 MNHEY, CDR2 SMNVEV (reference sequence). The CDR3 totals 17 residues. V lost 2 bases and J lost 7, with 22 bases in between. The CDR3, as DNA: TGTGCCAGCAGTTTAATGTCCGCTACCGAAGCGTCTAATACGCAGTATTTT. Amino acid sequence: CASSLMSATEASNTQYF.

The V call is TRBV5-5, the J call TRBJ2-7; 8 nucleotides match TRBD1. Germline V CDR1 and CDR2: SGHKS, YYEKEE (reference sequence). The V and J ends lost 0 bases and 4 bases, in that order; junction bases with no gene match: 0. CDR3 length: 13 residues. The CDR3 is CASSLDRGYEQYF. The DNA of the CDR3 is TGTGCCAGCAGCTTGGACAGGGGGTACGAGCAGTACTTC.

The V gene is TRBV5-1, the J gene TRBJ2-7, with D perhaps matching TRBD1 (5 bases). Germline V gene data show CDR1 as SGHRS and CDR2 as YFSETQ. Trimming stripped 4 bases from V and 5 bases from J, with 10 bases between. CDR3 size: 12 residues. The CDR3 is CASSGRTNEQYF. CDR3 DNA: TGCGCCAGCAGCGGCCGGACAAACGAGCAGTACTTC.

This clone appeared a few times. The chain links TRBV19 to TRBJ2-7, with 14 bases fitting TRBD2. Germline V gene data show CDR1 as LNHDA and CDR2 as SQIVND (reference sequence). This CDR3 is 14 amino acids long. Losses at the gene ends were 7 bases for V and 6 bases for J; bases not matched to a gene: 5. As DNA, the CDR3 is TGTGCCAGTACCCTAGGACTAGCGGGAGGCGAGCAGTACTTC. Protein: CASTLGLAGGEQYF.

The chain combines TRBV6-4 with TRBJ2-2, with D perhaps TRBD2 (7 bases). This CDR3 is built from 16 residues. V was clipped by 0 bases and J by 3 bases, with 11 bases between them. The germline V gene has CDR1 MRHNA and CDR2 SNTAGT. In DNA form, the CDR3 reads TGTGCCAGCAGTGACTCGGCGGGGGCGGACACCGGGGAGCTGTTTTTT. Translation: CASSDSAGADTGELFF.

Comments on this clone: Distinct nucleotide sequences in the sample also encode this CDR3. V and J are TRBV7-9 and TRBJ2-7; tentatively, D is TRBD2 (6 bases). CDR1 SEHNR and CDR2 FQNEAQ come from the germline V gene (reference sequence). The germline V and J ends were trimmed by 1 base and 3 bases, with 10 bases remaining between them. The CDR3 covers 14 residues. CDR3: CASSLVGGSYEQYF. CDR3 nucleotide sequence: TGTGCCAGCAGCTTAGTCGGGGGAAGCTACGAGCAGTACTTC.

The gene calls are TRBV5-6 and TRBJ2-2; D gene uncertain. CDR1 SGHDT and CDR2 YYEEEE come from the germline V gene. There are 12 residues in the CDR3. Deletions cut 3 bases from V and 4 bases from J, with 4 bases between. The CDR3, as DNA: TGTGCCAGCAGCTCGTCCACCGGGGAGCTGTTTTTT. Translation gives CASSSSTGELFF.

This sequence joins TRBV19 and TRBJ1-1, with D possibly being TRBD1 (5 bases). From germline, CDR1 is LNHDA and CDR2 SQIVND (reference sequence). The CDR3 runs to 14 residues. The germline V and J ends were trimmed by 3 bases and 4 bases, with 12 bases remaining between them. The CDR3 reads CASSMGLGGTEAFF. The CDR3 DNA follows: TGTGCCAGTAGTATGGGCCTGGGGGGCACTGAAGCTTTCTTT.

The gene calls are TRBV4-3 and TRBJ2-1; 8 positions agree with TRBD1. The CDR3 length is 14 residues. V lost 4 bases to trimming and J lost 5 bases; unmatched junction nucleotides: 4. The germline gives CDR1 LGHNA, CDR2 YSLEER. CDR3 DNA: TGCGCCAGCAGCCTGGGACAGGTCCACAATGAGCAGTTCTTC. Translation gives CASSLGQVHNEQFF.

J is TRBJ2-7 and V is TRBV19; 10 bases line up with TRBD1. Per the germline V gene, CDR1 is LNHDA and CDR2 is SQIVND (reference sequence). V shed 5 bases and J 1 base; nucleotides not matched to a gene: 8. This CDR3 has 16 residues. This CDR3 is CASSFGTGDLSYEQYF. CDR3 DNA: TGTGCCAGTAGTTTCGGGACAGGGGACTTATCCTACGAGCAGTACTTC.

The rearrangement joins TRBV30 to TRBJ2-2; a possible D gene is TRBD1 (5 bases). Germline V gene data show CDR1 as GTSNPN and CDR2 as SVGIG (reference sequence). The CDR3 has 13 residues. V lost 5 bases to trimming and J lost 7 bases, with 14 bases between them. The CDR3: CAWGQIGGGELFF. The CDR3 DNA reads TGTGCCTGGGGACAAATAGGTGGCGGGGAGCTGTTTTTT. Based on the CDR3 plus reference TRBV30 and TRBJ2-2, the full variable domain is SQTIHQWPATLVQPVGSPLSLECTVEGTSNPNLYWYRQAAGRGLQLLFYSVGIGQISSEVPQNLSASRPQDRQFILSSKKLLLSDSGFYLCAWGQIGGGELFFGEGSRLTVL.

The rearrangement uses TRBV7-9 and TRBJ2-7, with TRBD2 matching over 10 bases. V dropped 0 bases and J dropped 4; count of bases not matched to a gene: 3. Germline CDR1 SEHNR, CDR2 FQNEAQ (reference sequence). The CDR3 covers 15 residues. The DNA of the CDR3 is TGTGCCAGCAGCTTAGCGTCTAGCGGGAGTTACGAGCAGTACTTC. It translates to CASSLASSGSYEQYF.

The rearrangement links TRBV15 to TRBJ2-7; D is possibly TRBD2 (6 bases). V lost 8 bases, J lost 4 bases, and 21 bases lay in between. Germline CDR1 LNHNV, CDR2 YYDKDF (reference sequence). The CDR3 has 15 residues. As DNA, the CDR3 is TGTGCCACCGTCGCGGCTTGGGACGGGGGTTACGAGCAGTACTTC. Amino acids: CATVAAWDGGYEQYF.

The chain couples TRBV7-9 to TRBJ1-2; D is perhaps TRBD1 (6 bases). Germline V CDR1 and CDR2: SEHNR, FQNEAQ (reference sequence). V shed 2 bases and J shed 3 bases, with 10 bases lying between them. The CDR3 is 14 residues long. Written as DNA, the CDR3 is TGTGCCAGCAGCTTACAGGGGTCCTACTATGGCTACACCTTC. This sequence encodes CASSLQGSYYGYTF.

The V and J genes are TRBV4-1 and TRBJ2-5; D may be TRBD2 (5 bases). V was pared by 5 bases and J by 2 bases, with 9 bases between. CDR1 MGHRA and CDR2 YSYEKL come from the germline V gene. The CDR3 is 13 residues long. The CDR3 here is CASSGLTQETQYF. CDR3 DNA: TGCGCCAGCAGCGGACTGACTCAAGAGACCCAGTACTTC.

The CDR3 here is CASSPIFQGAYEKLFF. Here the CDR3 DNA reads TGTGCCAGCTCACCAATTTTCCAGGGGGCGTATGAAAAACTGTTTTTT. The chain combines TRBV18 with TRBJ1-4; 8 nucleotides line up with TRBD1. V dropped 2 bases and J dropped 6; count of bases not matched to a gene: 8. CDR1 is KGHSH, CDR2 LQKENI, per germline. The CDR3 consists of 16 residues.

This chain uses TRBV4-2 with TRBJ1-1, with a possible D match to TRBD1 (5 bases). Trimming removed 0 bases from V and 4 bases from J, with 15 bases in between. The CDR3 extends over 16 amino acids. From germline, CDR1 is LGHNA and CDR2 YNFKEQ. DNA of the CDR3: TGTGCCAGCAGCCAAGAAGGCAGGGAGGTAGGCACTGAAGCTTTCTTT. This translates into CASSQEGREVGTEAFF.

The chain uses TRBV9 and TRBJ2-3; 13 nucleotides agree with TRBD2. V was clipped by 3 bases and J by 5 bases; unmatched bases: 9. The CDR3 spans 17 residues. The germline V gene has CDR1 SGDLS and CDR2 YYNGEE. The CDR3 region is CASSGRLAGGRVDTQYF. In nucleotides, the CDR3 is TGTGCCAGCAGCGGGAGACTAGCGGGAGGCCGGGTAGATACGCAGTATTTT.

This clone was seen more than once but under ten times. The CDR3 spells CSVGTGPYEQYF. The CDR3 nucleotides read TGCAGCGTCGGGACAGGTCCCTACGAGCAGTACTTC. V usage is TRBV29-1 and J usage is TRBJ2-7, with 8 bases that match TRBD1. The CDR3 length is 12 residues. CDR1 and CDR2 from the germline V gene are SQVTM and ANQGSEA. The junction had 3 bases not matched to a gene; V was cut back by 6 bases and J by 2 bases.

The V call is TRBV11-2, the J call TRBJ1-6, with TRBD1 as a possible D gene (6 bases). V lost 2 bases to trimming and J lost 9 bases, with 11 bases between them. The CDR3 runs 14 residues. Germline CDR1 is SGHAT and CDR2 is FQNNGV. The CDR3 protein is CASSLTGSGSPLHF. In DNA form, the CDR3 reads TGTGCCAGCAGCTTAACAGGGTCAGGTTCACCCCTCCACTTT.

As to this clone: The junction departs from the called germline gene at one end, perhaps through a read error. The chain is built from TRBV27 and TRBJ2-7, with D possibly being TRBD1 (5 bases). This CDR3 has 13 residues. CDR1 MNHEY and CDR2 SMNVEV come from the germline V gene (reference sequence). The DNA for the CDR3 is TGTGCCAGCAGTTTTGACAGATCCTCCGAGCAGTACTTC. This sequence encodes CASSFDRSSEQYF.

The V call is TRBV19, the J call TRBJ1-4; 7 bases are a match to TRBD1. Losses at the gene ends were 5 bases for V and 3 bases for J; bases not matched to a gene: 6. The CDR3 runs 15 residues. Germline lookup yields CDR1 LNHDA and CDR2 SQIVND (reference sequence). CDR3 DNA sequence: TGTGCCAGTAGTGGAGACAGGGAATCTAATGAAAAACTGTTTTTT. Translated, it gives CASSGDRESNEKLFF. Using reference TRBV19 and TRBJ1-4 for the parts outside the CDR3, the full variable domain is DGGITQSPKYLFRKEGQNVTLSCEQNLNHDAMYWYRQDPGQGLRLIYYSQIVNDFQKGDIAEGYSVSREKKESFPLTVTSAQKNPTAFYLCASSGDRESNEKLFFGSGTQLSVL.

The rearrangement joins TRBV7-9 to TRBJ2-3; tentatively, D is TRBD2 (5 bases). The CDR3 length is 13 residues. Trimming removed 7 bases at V and 6 bases at J, with 14 bases between. Per the germline V gene, CDR1 is SEHNR and CDR2 is FQNEAQ (reference sequence). The CDR3: CASTPDGVDTQYF. CDR3 nucleotides: TGTGCCAGCACCCCGGACGGGGTCGATACGCAGTATTTT.

The chain is built from TRBV9 and TRBJ1-2, with 8 bases lining up with TRBD1. V lost 0 bases, J lost 4 bases, and 8 bases stayed unmatched. Germline values: CDR1 SGDLS, CDR2 YYNGEE. CDR3 size: 16 residues. CDR3 nucleotides: TGTGCCAGCAGCGTAGGACAGGGGATCGTGGGCTATGGCTACACCTTC. This codes for CASSVGQGIVGYGYTF.

The chain links TRBV5-1 to TRBJ1-1; D ambiguous. Deletions cut 0 bases from V and 1 base from J, with 10 bases between. The CDR3 consists of 15 residues. The germline gives CDR1 SGHRS, CDR2 YFSETQ. DNA for the CDR3: TGCGCCAGCAGCTTGGATAAGGGAGGGAACACTGAAGCTTTCTTT. It codes for CASSLDKGGNTEAFF.

This clone was seen a few times. Its ends do not fully match the called genes, so a read error is possible. The rearrangement uses TRBV19 and TRBJ1-1; D is perhaps TRBD1 (5 bases). Per the germline V gene, CDR1 is LNHDA and CDR2 is SQIVND (reference sequence). The CDR3 is 14 residues long. CDR3 sequence: CASSIVDRGGAISF. The CDR3 DNA reads TGTGCCAGTAGTATAGTTGATCGGGGAGGGGCGATCTCCTTT.